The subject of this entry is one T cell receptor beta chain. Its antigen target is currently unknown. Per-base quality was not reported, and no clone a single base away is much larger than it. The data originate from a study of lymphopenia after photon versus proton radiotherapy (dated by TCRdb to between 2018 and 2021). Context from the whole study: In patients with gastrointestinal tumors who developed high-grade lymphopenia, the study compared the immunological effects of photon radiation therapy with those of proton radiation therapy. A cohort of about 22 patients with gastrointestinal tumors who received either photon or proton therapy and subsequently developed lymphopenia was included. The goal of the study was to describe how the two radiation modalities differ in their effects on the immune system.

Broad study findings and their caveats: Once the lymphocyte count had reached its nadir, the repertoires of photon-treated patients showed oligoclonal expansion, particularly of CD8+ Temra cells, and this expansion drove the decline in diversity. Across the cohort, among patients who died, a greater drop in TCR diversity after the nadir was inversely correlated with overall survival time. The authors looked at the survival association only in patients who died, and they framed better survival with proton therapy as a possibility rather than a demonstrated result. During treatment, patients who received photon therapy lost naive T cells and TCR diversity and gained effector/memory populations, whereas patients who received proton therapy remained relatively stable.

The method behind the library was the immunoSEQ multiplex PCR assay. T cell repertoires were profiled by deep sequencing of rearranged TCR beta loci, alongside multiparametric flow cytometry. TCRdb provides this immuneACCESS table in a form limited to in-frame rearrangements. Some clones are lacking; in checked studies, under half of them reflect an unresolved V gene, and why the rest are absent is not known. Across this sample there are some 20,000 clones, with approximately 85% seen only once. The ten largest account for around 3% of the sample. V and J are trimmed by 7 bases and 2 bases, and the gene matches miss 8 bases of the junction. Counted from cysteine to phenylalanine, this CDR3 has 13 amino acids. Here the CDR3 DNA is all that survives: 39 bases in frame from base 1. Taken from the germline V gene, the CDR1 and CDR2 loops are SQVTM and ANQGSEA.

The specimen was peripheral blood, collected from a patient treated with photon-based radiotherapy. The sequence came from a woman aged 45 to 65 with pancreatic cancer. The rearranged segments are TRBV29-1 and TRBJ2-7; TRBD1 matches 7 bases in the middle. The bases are TGCAGCGCGGGGACAGAGTCCCCCTACGAGCAGTACTTC. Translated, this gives CSAGTESPYEQYF.